A selection of T cell receptor beta chains follows, all from one sample in a study of T-cell memory formation after mild COVID-19. One entry per CDR3 protein, called by TCRdb with MiXCR from the 5' RACE reads. The data show some 100,000 distinct CDR3 sequences, 11% seen once. Sequencing was performed on PBMCs or a T cell subset sorted from them (not recorded which). The receptors shown here come from a man aged 18 to 29 who had mild COVID-19 (a few samples of this study predate the infection). Cell type and time point are not known. Both conserved end residues are trimmed from each CDR3.

j_gene: TRBJ2-1
v_gene: TRBV7-9
CDR3aa: ASSLALTYNEQF

j_gene: TRBJ2-5
v_gene: TRBV28
CDR3aa: ASSLGAPGLAGAYLQETQY

j_gene: TRBJ1-1
v_gene: TRBV6-5
CDR3aa: ASSYQGAGTEAF

j_gene: TRBJ2-2
v_gene: TRBV18
CDR3aa: ASSPSTGFGTGELF

j_gene: TRBJ1-5
v_gene: TRBV7-9
CDR3aa: ASSGGGSNQPQH

j_gene: TRBJ2-2
v_gene: TRBV4-3
CDR3aa: ASSQMFSGGSPNTGELF

j_gene: TRBJ2-6
v_gene: TRBV5-5
CDR3aa: ASREGPGANVLT

j_gene: TRBJ2-3
v_gene: TRBV4-3
CDR3aa: ASSFRQGEADTQY

j_gene: TRBJ2-3
v_gene: TRBV19
CDR3aa: ASSIFRQGWLDTQY

j_gene: TRBJ2-1
v_gene: TRBV7-2
CDR3aa: ASSLGRSAG

j_gene: TRBJ2-7
v_gene: TRBV4-3
CDR3aa: ASSQFYRSYEQY

j_gene: TRBJ2-1
v_gene: TRBV6-1
CDR3aa: ASSELAGTRYNEQF

j_gene: TRBJ2-2
v_gene: TRBV27
CDR3aa: ASSLSPTGTGELF

j_gene: TRBJ2-7
v_gene: TRBV12-3/TRBV12-4
CDR3aa: ASSPGGPSYEQY

j_gene: TRBJ1-1
v_gene: TRBV19
CDR3aa: ASRKRMENTEAF

j_gene: TRBJ2-5
v_gene: TRBV4-1
CDR3aa: ASSPISGGGETQY

j_gene: TRBJ1-2
v_gene: TRBV4-1
CDR3aa: ASSFRDRGYGYT

j_gene: TRBJ2-1
v_gene: TRBV29-1
CDR3aa: SVEDPSGAANEQF

j_gene: TRBJ2-2
v_gene: TRBV6-5
CDR3aa: ASSYLGQGAHGELF

j_gene: TRBJ2-7
v_gene: TRBV9
CDR3aa: ASSVSPGLAGEQY

j_gene: TRBJ2-3
v_gene: TRBV3-1
CDR3aa: ASSQGLAGGPDTQY

j_gene: TRBJ1-5
v_gene: TRBV6-2/TRBV6-3
CDR3aa: ASTTRVYSNQPQH

j_gene: TRBJ2-2
v_gene: TRBV29-1
CDR3aa: SAGTQNTGELF

j_gene: TRBJ1-2
v_gene: TRBV20-1
CDR3aa: SARESYGYT

j_gene: TRBJ1-1
v_gene: TRBV19
CDR3aa: ASSIVGANTEAF

j_gene: TRBJ1-5
v_gene: TRBV5-1
CDR3aa: ASSLQGYGQPQH

j_gene: TRBJ2-1
v_gene: TRBV7-3
CDR3aa: ASSATLGEQF

j_gene: TRBJ2-2
v_gene: TRBV7-6
CDR3aa: ASSSKTGELF

j_gene: TRBJ2-3
v_gene: TRBV12-3/TRBV12-4
CDR3aa: ASSFGLGHTDTQY

j_gene: TRBJ1-2
v_gene: TRBV12-3/TRBV12-4
CDR3aa: ASSRDKMGNYGYT

j_gene: TRBJ1-5
v_gene: TRBV6-5
CDR3aa: ASSYSSTGNQPQH

j_gene: TRBJ2-5
v_gene: TRBV4-3
CDR3aa: ASSQASGAWETQY

j_gene: TRBJ1-2
v_gene: TRBV29-1
CDR3aa: SVEPGTGDGYT

j_gene: TRBJ2-7
v_gene: TRBV5-4
CDR3aa: ASSLREGFTYEQY

j_gene: TRBJ1-3
v_gene: TRBV6-1
CDR3aa: ASSQAGNTIY

j_gene: TRBJ2-2
v_gene: TRBV4-1
CDR3aa: ASSQEGGSPELF

j_gene: TRBJ2-3
v_gene: TRBV6-5
CDR3aa: ASSEDRGTDTQY

j_gene: TRBJ1-1
v_gene: TRBV19
CDR3aa: ASSMWGITEAF

j_gene: TRBJ2-5
v_gene: TRBV4-1
CDR3aa: ASSQVSGVKETQY

j_gene: TRBJ1-5
v_gene: TRBV12-3/TRBV12-4
CDR3aa: ASSTGEGAQPQH

j_gene: TRBJ2-7
v_gene: TRBV9
CDR3aa: ASSPGGRGYEQY

j_gene: TRBJ2-5
v_gene: TRBV7-8
CDR3aa: ASSPLEPLPDKETQY

j_gene: TRBJ2-5
v_gene: TRBV10-3
CDR3aa: AIRDSGTQETQY

j_gene: TRBJ2-5
v_gene: TRBV7-3
CDR3aa: ASSFLAGGPETQY

j_gene: TRBJ2-2
v_gene: TRBV4-1
CDR3aa: ASSQEEGGLGELF

j_gene: TRBJ1-2
v_gene: TRBV7-9
CDR3aa: ASSLSTGPRYGYT